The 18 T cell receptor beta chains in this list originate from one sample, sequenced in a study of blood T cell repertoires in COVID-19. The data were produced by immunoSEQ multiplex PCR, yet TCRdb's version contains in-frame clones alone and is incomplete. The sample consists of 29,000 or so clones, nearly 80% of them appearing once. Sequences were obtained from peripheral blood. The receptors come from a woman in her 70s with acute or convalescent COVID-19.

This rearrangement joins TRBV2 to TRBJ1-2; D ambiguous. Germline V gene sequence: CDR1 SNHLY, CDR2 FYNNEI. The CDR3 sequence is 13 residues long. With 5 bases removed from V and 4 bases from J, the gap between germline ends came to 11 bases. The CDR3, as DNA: TGTGCCAGCAGTCGAAACCCCGGCTATGGCTACACCTTC. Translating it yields CASSRNPGYGYTF.

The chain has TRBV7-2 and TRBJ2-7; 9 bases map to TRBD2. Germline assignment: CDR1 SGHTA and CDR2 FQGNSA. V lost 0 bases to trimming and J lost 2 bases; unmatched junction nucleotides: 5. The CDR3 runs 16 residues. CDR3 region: CASSLAKTSGTYEQYF. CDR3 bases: TGTGCCAGCAGCTTAGCCAAGACTAGCGGAACCTACGAGCAGTACTTC.

CDR3 bases: TGCAGCGTTGAAGGACAGCACTCTGGAAACACCATATATTTT. It encodes CSVEGQHSGNTIYF. The V call is TRBV29-1, the J call TRBJ1-3; perhaps TRBD1 as D (5 bases). The germline CDR1 and CDR2 sequences are SQVTM and ANQGSEA. Deletions cut 1 base from V and 0 bases from J, with 7 bases between. This CDR3 has 14 amino acids.

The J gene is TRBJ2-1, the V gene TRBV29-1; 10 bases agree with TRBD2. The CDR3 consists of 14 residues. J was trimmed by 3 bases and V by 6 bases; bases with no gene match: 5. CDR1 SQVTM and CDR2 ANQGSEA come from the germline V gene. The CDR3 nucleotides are TGCAGCGTACAAACTAGCGGGGACTACAATGAGCAGTTCTTC. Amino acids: CSVQTSGDYNEQFF.

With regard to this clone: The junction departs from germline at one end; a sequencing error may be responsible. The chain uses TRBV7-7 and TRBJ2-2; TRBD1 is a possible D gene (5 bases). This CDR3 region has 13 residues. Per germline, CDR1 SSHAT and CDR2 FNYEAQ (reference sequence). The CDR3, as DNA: TGTGCTAGCAGCTCGGATAGGGGAAGGGAGCTGTTTTTT. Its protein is CASSSDRGRELFF.

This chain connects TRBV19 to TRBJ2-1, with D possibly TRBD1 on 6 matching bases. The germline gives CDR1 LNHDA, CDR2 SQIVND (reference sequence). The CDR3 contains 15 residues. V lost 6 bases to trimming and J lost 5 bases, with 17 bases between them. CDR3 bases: TGTGCCAGTAGCCACATTTGGACAGTCGACAATGAGCAGTTCTTC. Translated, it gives CASSHIWTVDNEQFF. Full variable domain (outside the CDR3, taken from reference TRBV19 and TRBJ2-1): DGGITQSPKYLFRKEGQNVTLSCEQNLNHDAMYWYRQDPGQGLRLIYYSQIVNDFQKGDIAEGYSVSREKKESFPLTVTSAQKNPTAFYLCASSHIWTVDNEQFFGPGTRLTVL.

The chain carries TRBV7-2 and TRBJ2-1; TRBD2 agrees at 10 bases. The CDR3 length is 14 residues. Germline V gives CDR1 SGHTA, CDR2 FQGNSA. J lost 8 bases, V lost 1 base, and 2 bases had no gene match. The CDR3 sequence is CASSLGLAGDEQFF. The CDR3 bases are TGTGCCAGCAGCTTAGGACTAGCGGGCGATGAGCAGTTCTTC.

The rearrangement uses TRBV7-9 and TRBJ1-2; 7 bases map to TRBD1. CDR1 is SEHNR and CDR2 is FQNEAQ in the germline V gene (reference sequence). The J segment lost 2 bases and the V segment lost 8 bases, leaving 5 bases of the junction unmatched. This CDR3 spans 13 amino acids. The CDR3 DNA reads TGTGCCAGCGGGACAGATGGGAACTATGGCTACACCTTC. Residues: CASGTDGNYGYTF.

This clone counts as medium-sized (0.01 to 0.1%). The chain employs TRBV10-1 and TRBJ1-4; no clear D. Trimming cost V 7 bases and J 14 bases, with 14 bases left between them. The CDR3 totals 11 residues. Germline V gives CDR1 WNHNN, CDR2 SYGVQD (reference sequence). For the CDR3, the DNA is TGCGCCAGCATCCCATTAGTAAACCTGTTTTTT. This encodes CASIPLVNLFF.

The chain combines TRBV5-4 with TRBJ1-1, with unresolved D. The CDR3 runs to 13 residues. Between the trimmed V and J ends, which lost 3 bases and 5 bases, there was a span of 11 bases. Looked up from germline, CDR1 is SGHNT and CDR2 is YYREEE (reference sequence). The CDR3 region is CASSSPTRTEAFF. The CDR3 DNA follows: TGTGCCAGCAGCTCCCCAACCCGGACTGAAGCTTTCTTT.

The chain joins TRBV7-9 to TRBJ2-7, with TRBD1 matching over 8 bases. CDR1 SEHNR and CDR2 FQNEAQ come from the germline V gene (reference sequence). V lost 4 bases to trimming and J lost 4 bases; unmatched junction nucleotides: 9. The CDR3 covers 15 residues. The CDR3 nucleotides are TGTGCCAGCAGCTCTCCGGACAGGGCTCTTTACGAGCAGTACTTC. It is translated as CASSSPDRALYEQYF.

This CDR3 is CASSQRDSYEQYF. CDR3 sequence (DNA): TGTGCCAGCAGCCAACGGGACTCCTACGAGCAGTACTTC. This chain connects TRBV7-9 to TRBJ2-7, with D possibly being TRBD2 (5 bases). Per the germline V gene, CDR1 is SEHNR and CDR2 is FQNEAQ (reference sequence). Trimming removed 5 bases from V and 0 bases from J, with 8 bases in between. There are 13 residues in the CDR3. Full variable domain (remainder filled in from reference TRBV7-9 and TRBJ2-7): DTGVSQNPRHKITKRGQNVTFRCDPISEHNRLYWYRQTLGQGPEFLTYFQNEAQLEKSRLLSDRFSAERPKGSFSTLEIQRTEQGDSAMYLCASSQRDSYEQYFGPGTRLTVT.

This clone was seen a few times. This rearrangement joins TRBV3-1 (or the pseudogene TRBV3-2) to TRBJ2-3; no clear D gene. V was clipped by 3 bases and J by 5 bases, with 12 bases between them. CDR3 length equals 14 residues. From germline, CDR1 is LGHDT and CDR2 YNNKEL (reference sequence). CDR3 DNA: TGTGCCAGCAGCCATCCCCCGAAGAGAGATACGCAGTATTTT. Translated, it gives CASSHPPKRDTQYF.

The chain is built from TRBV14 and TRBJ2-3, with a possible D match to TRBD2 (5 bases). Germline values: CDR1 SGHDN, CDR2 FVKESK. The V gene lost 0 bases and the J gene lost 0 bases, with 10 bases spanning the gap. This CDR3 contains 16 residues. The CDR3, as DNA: TGTGCCAGCAGCCAAGACCGGGGATCTAGCACAGATACGCAGTATTTT. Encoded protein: CASSQDRGSSTDTQYF.

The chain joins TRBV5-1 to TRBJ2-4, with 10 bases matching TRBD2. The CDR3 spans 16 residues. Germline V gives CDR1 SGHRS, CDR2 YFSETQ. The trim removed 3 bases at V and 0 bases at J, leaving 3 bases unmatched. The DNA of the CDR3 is TGCGCCAGCAGCTCTAGCGGGAGCCTAGCCAAAAACATTCAGTACTTC. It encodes CASSSSGSLAKNIQYF.

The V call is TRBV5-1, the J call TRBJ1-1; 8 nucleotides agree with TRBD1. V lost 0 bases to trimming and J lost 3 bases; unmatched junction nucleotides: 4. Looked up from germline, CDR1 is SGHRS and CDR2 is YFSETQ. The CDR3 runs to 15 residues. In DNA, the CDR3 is TGCGCCAGCAGCTTGGGGGGACAGGAATACACTGAAGCTTTCTTT. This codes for CASSLGGQEYTEAFF.

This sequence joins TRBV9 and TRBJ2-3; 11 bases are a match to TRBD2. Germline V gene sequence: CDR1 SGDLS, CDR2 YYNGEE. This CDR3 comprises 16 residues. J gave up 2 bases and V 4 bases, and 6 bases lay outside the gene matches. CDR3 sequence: CASSSSSGGITDTQYF. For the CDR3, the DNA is TGTGCCAGCAGCTCCTCTAGCGGGGGGATCACAGATACGCAGTATTTT.

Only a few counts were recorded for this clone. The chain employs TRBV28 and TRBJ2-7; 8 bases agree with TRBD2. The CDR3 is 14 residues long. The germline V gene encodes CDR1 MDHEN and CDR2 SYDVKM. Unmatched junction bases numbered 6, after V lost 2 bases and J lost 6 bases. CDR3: CASSLTSGGREQYF. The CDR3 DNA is TGTGCCAGCAGTTTAACCAGCGGGGGTCGCGAGCAGTACTTC.